This is a list of T cell receptor beta chains from one sample in a study of CD8+ T cells in alopecia areata. Assay: immunoSEQ multiplex PCR; the TCRdb copy retains only in-frame clones and omits some. The table shows about 92,000 clones, with around 47% occurring only once. Specimen: CD8+ T cells sorted from blood, collected at week 24, from a patient treated with tofacitinib. Receptor source: a human donor with alopecia areata. Both conserved end residues are trimmed from each CDR3.

TRBV5-6	TRBJ2-1	ASSLVGRANEQF
TRBV6-4	TRBJ2-1	ASSGSAAGGYNEQF
TRBV29-1	TRBJ2-3	SVEGGTSSTDTQY
TRBV11-2	TRBJ2-1	ASSLAGTAYNEQF
TRBV29-1	TRBJ2-7	SAFGPDGSYEQY
TRBV25-1	TRBJ2-2	ASSDGRVGTGELF
TRBV29-1	TRBJ1-2	SAGGGYGYT
TRBV5-1	TRBJ2-2	ASSPGTANTGELF
TRBV4-3	TRBJ1-4	ASSQDPYRGTNEKLF
TRBV6-6	TRBJ1-1	ASSLTDTEAF
TRBV6-5	TRBJ2-7	ASSYRGYEQY
TRBV7-9	TRBJ2-7	ASSLQVDEQY
TRBV11-2	TRBJ2-7	ASSLGQDYYEQY
TRBV29-1	TRBJ2-1	SGDHNEQF
TRBV19	TRBJ1-5	ASSIPGQGNNQPQH
TRBV2	TRBJ2-5	ASSGLGLRETQY
TRBV2	TRBJ2-5	ASSPPEGAGETQY
TRBV4-1	TRBJ1-1	ASSQSQGSNTEAF
TRBV9	TRBJ1-2	ASSPPEMNYGYT
TRBV19	TRBJ2-7	ASIGDYEQY
TRBV29-1	TRBJ1-1	SVGLRGLGATEAF
TRBV29-1	TRBJ2-7	SVEDRGSGYEQY
TRBV29-1	TRBJ1-2	SVGPGQGF
TRBV6-5	TRBJ2-7	ASRGTGPPDEQY
TRBV5-1	TRBJ2-5	ASGVTGLGETQY
TRBV29-1	TRBJ2-5	SWGRAGPETQY
TRBV9	TRBJ2-7	ASSVDRASYEQY
TRBV4-1	TRBJ2-7	ASSLQGYEQY
TRBV27	TRBJ2-7	ASSFGHSYEQY
TRBV4-1	TRBJ2-7	ASKPSGTSGSEQY
TRBV7-9	TRBJ2-1	ASSHTEGGRRYNEQF
TRBV9	TRBJ2-7	ASSLSSGNYEQY
TRBV4-3	TRBJ2-7	ASSIDRAYEQY
TRBV27	TRBJ2-7	ASSPWTSGESYEQY